A single TCR beta chain is shown here with its context. Antigen: not known. This sample is part of a study of cytomegalovirus exposure and HLA in healthy donors. General study points: Immune exposure data for these donors was limited to CMV serostatus.

The CDR3 covers 16 residues. Trimming took off 4 bases at V and 0 bases at J, with 14 bases between the two ends. Germline lookup yields CDR1 MGHRA and CDR2 YSYEKL. Researchers ran the PCR with 60 Vbeta and 13 Jbeta primers. Repertoires were generated with immunoSEQ multiplex PCR, while TCRdb's copy carries only in-frame clones and drops some. The sample holds some 120,000 clones, more than 80% seen once. The clonotype was recovered from a male donor in good health and CMV-seronegative. The rearrangement links TRBV4-1 to TRBJ2-3; D is undetermined. The sample was PBMCs. CDR3 bases: TGCGCCAGCAGCCCCACGGTTGCTAGAAGCACAGATACGCAGTATTTT. Its translation is CASSPTVARSTDTQYF.